The 29 T cell receptor beta chains listed next were all sequenced from one sample in a study of T-cell reconstitution after alpha-beta-depleted transplantation in children. Preparation of the TCRbeta library used unique molecular identifiers. Each CDR3 protein is one row after TCRdb ran MiXCR on the PCR reads. Here the sample spans about 500,000 distinct CDR3 sequences, about 30% being singletons. The material sequenced was PBMCs from the stem cell graft donor, taken from the stem cell graft. The receptors derive from a human donor who donated a stem cell graft to a child with aplastic anemia.

This chain's CDR3 is CASSLGFSPAFF. CDR3 nucleotides: TGTGCCAGCAGTTTAGGGTTTTCCCCCGCTTTCTTT. The V call is TRBV12-3 or TRBV12-4, the J call TRBJ1-1; the D is unclear. The CDR3 has 12 residues. V lost 1 base, J lost 11 bases, and 11 bases lay in between.

This clonotype appeared a few times. The chain joins TRBV20-1 to TRBJ2-3; TRBD2 agrees at 8 bases. Germline values: CDR1 DFQATT, CDR2 SNEGSKA (reference sequence). This CDR3 is 14 amino acids long. J lost 2 bases, V lost 3 bases, and 4 bases had no gene match. CDR3 nucleotides: TGCAGTGCTAGGAGCGGGAGTACCACAGATACGCAGTATTTT. It yields the protein CSARSGSTTDTQYF.

This chain connects TRBV28 to TRBJ2-7, with TRBD2 matching over 12 bases. The CDR3 loop spans 15 amino acids. CDR1 is MDHEN, CDR2 SYDVKM, per germline. After removal of 6 bases from V and 5 bases from J, the junction contained 8 bases not matched to a gene. The CDR3 sequence: CASRTSGSNHHEQYF. The CDR3 nucleotides are TGTGCCAGCAGGACTAGCGGGAGTAACCACCACGAGCAGTACTTC.

The V and J genes are TRBV20-1 and TRBJ1-1; D might be TRBD1 (5 bases). The V end was cut by 3 bases, the J end by 7 bases, with 18 bases between. The CDR3 totals 14 residues. Germline V lookup: CDR1 DFQATT, CDR2 SNEGSKA (reference sequence). Written as DNA, the CDR3 is TGCAGTGCTAGTGAACCCGGGGCGAGTTTTGAAGCTTTCTTT. Amino acids: CSASEPGASFEAFF.

The table lists this clonotype with a few counts. This rearrangement joins TRBV21-1 to TRBJ1-1; the DNA was not used to check the table's D call, TRBD1. TRBV21-1 is tagged as a pseudogene. The CDR3 has 12 amino acids. CDR3 region: CASTPGGAEAFF. The CDR3 coding sequence is TGTGCCAGCACCCCGGGGGGGGCTGAAGCTTTCTTT.

This clonotype has just a few counts. The gene calls are TRBV29-1 and TRBJ2-1; TRBD2 agrees at 10 bases. The V gene's germline CDR1 is SQVTM and CDR2 ANQGSEA. The V segment lost 8 bases and the J segment 5 bases; nucleotides outside the gene matches: 9. The CDR3 sequence is 14 residues long. The CDR3 DNA reads TGCAGCTCCATCTCTAGCGGGAGACACAATGAGCAGTTCTTC. Encoded protein: CSSISSGRHNEQFF.

The J gene is TRBJ1-5, the V gene TRBV6-2 or TRBV6-3, with a weak D call TRBD1 (5 bases). V lost 7 bases and J lost 4, with 14 bases in between. The CDR3 length is 14 residues. Germline V gene sequence: CDR1 MNHEY, CDR2 SVGEGT. DNA for the CDR3: TGTGCCAGCACGGTCAGGCAGGGAAATCAGCCCCAGCATTTT. It is translated as CASTVRQGNQPQHF.

This chain connects TRBV5-6 to TRBJ2-7; 7 nucleotides align to TRBD1. This CDR3 has 14 amino acids. CDR1 SGHDT and CDR2 YYEEEE come from the germline V gene. The V segment lost 4 bases and the J segment 2 bases; nucleotides outside the gene matches: 6. CDR3 DNA: TGTGCCAGCAGCCGTCGGGGACAGACCTACGAGCAGTACGTC. Translated: CASSRRGQTYEQYV.

The J gene is TRBJ1-4, the V gene TRBV5-6; D may be TRBD1 (5 bases). Germline CDR1 is SGHDT and CDR2 is YYEEEE. This CDR3 spans 13 amino acids. Trimming shortened V by 4 bases and J by 7 bases, and 11 bases separated the two germline ends. In DNA, the CDR3 is TGTGCCAGCAGCCCGAGACAGATTGAAAAACTGTTTTTT. Its translation: CASSPRQIEKLFF. Full variable domain (rest looked up from reference TRBV5-6 and TRBJ1-4): DAGVTQSPTHLIKTRGQQVTLRCSPKSGHDTVSWYQQALGQGPQFIFQYYEEEERQRGNFPDRFSGHQFPNYSSELNVNALLLGDSALYLCASSPRQIEKLFFGSGTQLSVL.

The genes are TRBV4-3 and TRBJ1-5; D gene unclear. Trimming removed 0 bases at V and 0 bases at J, with 6 bases between. The germline gives CDR1 LGHNA, CDR2 YSLEER. This CDR3 contains 15 residues. CDR3 region: CASSQDRHSNQPQHF. The CDR3 DNA reads TGCGCCAGCAGCCAAGATCGGCATAGCAATCAGCCCCAGCATTTT.

V usage is TRBV12-3 or TRBV12-4 and J usage is TRBJ2-1; 10 bases agree with TRBD2. The CDR3 is 19 amino acids. V lost 2 bases and J lost 2; bases outside the gene matches: 12. CDR3 amino acids: CASSLRYGLAGATYNEQFF. In nucleotides, the CDR3 is TGTGCCAGCAGTTTACGGTATGGGCTAGCGGGAGCAACCTACAATGAGCAGTTCTTC.

The CDR3 protein is CASSLGLIETQYF. CDR3 coding DNA: TGTGCCAGCAGCTTAGGACTCATAGAGACCCAGTACTTC. The chain is built from TRBV7-2 and TRBJ2-5; no clear D. V was cut by 1 base and J by 4 bases, with 7 bases left in between. From germline, CDR1 is SGHTA and CDR2 FQGNSA. This CDR3 region has 13 residues.

This clonotype was seen more than once but under ten times. V is TRBV6-5 and J is TRBJ2-5, with 10 bases lining up with TRBD2. The CDR3 is 15 amino acids. V was pared by 5 bases and J by 2 bases, with 5 bases of the junction left unmatched. Germline CDR1 reads MNHEY; CDR2 reads SVGAGI. CDR3 region: CASSHWTSGQETQYF. In DNA form, the CDR3 reads TGTGCCAGCAGTCACTGGACTAGCGGTCAAGAGACCCAGTACTTC.

This clonotype has only a few counts. The chain joins TRBV4-3 to TRBJ2-1; D gene uncertain. V lost 1 base to trimming and J lost 4 bases, with 8 bases between them. This CDR3 has 14 residues. Germline V gene lookup returns CDR1 LGHNA and CDR2 YSLEER. This chain's CDR3 is CASSQAVGYNEQFF. DNA for the CDR3: TGCGCCAGCAGCCAAGCCGTCGGGTACAATGAGCAGTTCTTC.

This clonotype was seen more than once but under ten times. J is TRBJ2-3 and V is TRBV6-2 or TRBV6-3; a weak D match, TRBD1 (5 bases). Trimming left V 5 bases short and J 5 bases short, with 11 bases between. CDR1 is MNHEY, CDR2 SVGEGT, per germline. The CDR3 consists of 13 residues. Written as DNA, the CDR3 is TGTGCCAGCAGTAAACCCGACAGAGATACGCAGTATTTT. Encoded protein: CASSKPDRDTQYF.

The rearrangement links TRBV7-2 to TRBJ2-3, with D perhaps given as TRBD1 or TRBD2 (5 bases each). CDR3 size: 13 residues. The germline gives CDR1 SGHTA, CDR2 FQGNSA. V dropped 4 bases and J dropped 4 bases, with 9 bases sitting between them. CDR3 in amino acids: CASSSGGPDTQYF. The CDR3 nucleotides are TGTGCCAGCAGCTCTGGGGGACCAGATACGCAGTATTTT.

This clonotype was counted a single time. The chain carries TRBV29-1 and TRBJ1-6; tentative D call: TRBD1 (5 bases). Per germline, CDR1 SQVTM and CDR2 ANQGSEA. CDR3 length equals 14 residues. The V and J ends lost 6 bases and 6 bases respectively, with 15 bases between them. Written as DNA, the CDR3 is TGCAGCGTAAAAATGGGGACGGGTAATTCACCCCTCCACTTT. Residues: CSVKMGTGNSPLHF.

This clonotype was observed a few times. The J gene is TRBJ1-1, the V gene TRBV29-1; a possible D gene is TRBD1 (5 bases). The CDR3 is 13 amino acids. Per germline, CDR1 SQVTM and CDR2 ANQGSEA. Trimming removed 5 bases at V and 3 bases at J, with 13 bases between. As DNA, the CDR3 is TGCAGCGTTCGACTCAGGGACTACACTGAAGCTTTCTTT. Translation: CSVRLRDYTEAFF.

J is TRBJ1-4 and V is TRBV28, with D perhaps TRBD1 (5 bases). Per the germline V gene, CDR1 is MDHEN and CDR2 is SYDVKM. The V gene lost 7 bases and the J gene lost 7 bases, with 16 bases spanning the gap. This CDR3 has 14 amino acids. CDR3 coding DNA: TGTGCCAGCATACAGGCCCTAATGGGTGAAAAACTGTTTTTT. Protein product: CASIQALMGEKLFF.

The J gene is TRBJ2-2, the V gene TRBV29-1; perhaps D is TRBD1 or TRBD2 (5 bases each). Germline CDR1 and CDR2: SQVTM and ANQGSEA. The ends were cut back, 3 bases at V and 2 bases at J, with 13 bases in the middle. This CDR3 region has 15 residues. In DNA form, the CDR3 reads TGCAGCGTTGAGGCGGTGGGACCTAACACCGGGGAGCTGTTTTTT. It codes for CSVEAVGPNTGELFF.

This clonotype was found a few times. The rearrangement links TRBV4-3 to TRBJ1-4; no clear D gene. The CDR3 is 17 amino acids. V dropped 1 base and J dropped 0 bases, with 12 bases sitting between them. Germline V CDR1 and CDR2: LGHNA, YSLEER. The CDR3 DNA sequence: TGCGCCAGCAGCCAAGTTCCGTTCGGCGCAACTAATGAAAAACTGTTTTTT. It yields the protein CASSQVPFGATNEKLFF.

The V and J genes are TRBV14 and TRBJ1-1; the D gene is possibly TRBD1 (5 bases). V lost 6 bases to trimming and J lost 5 bases, with 19 bases between them. The CDR3 covers 15 residues. Germline loops: CDR1 SGHDN, CDR2 FVKESK. The CDR3 region is CASSLYGARRTEAFF. The CDR3 DNA follows: TGTGCCAGCAGTCTCTACGGGGCCCGGCGAACTGAAGCTTTCTTT.

The chain has TRBV5-1 and TRBJ1-1; 7 positions agree with TRBD1. This CDR3 is 14 amino acids long. V dropped 4 bases and J dropped 1; count of bases not matched to a gene: 4. Germline values: CDR1 SGHRS, CDR2 YFSETQ. The CDR3 sequence: CASSGGQSNTEAFF. CDR3 bases: TGCGCCAGCAGCGGGGGACAGTCGAACACTGAAGCTTTCTTT.

The chain joins TRBV6-5 to TRBJ2-1; no definite D call. Per the germline V gene, CDR1 is MNHEY and CDR2 is SVGAGI. The ends were cut back, 5 bases at V and 1 base at J, with 9 bases in the middle. CDR3 length equals 14 residues. CDR3 amino acids: CASSTDFSYNEQFF. The DNA of the CDR3 is TGTGCCAGCAGTACCGACTTTTCCTACAATGAGCAGTTCTTC.

V usage is TRBV20-1 and J usage is TRBJ2-1, with D possibly matching TRBD1 (6 bases). V was shortened by 3 bases and J by 4 bases, with 7 bases between the two germline ends. The CDR3 has 12 amino acids. Germline loops: CDR1 DFQATT, CDR2 SNEGSKA (reference sequence). The CDR3 DNA follows: TGCAGTGCTAGCAGGGGTTACAATGAGCAGTTCTTC. It encodes CSASRGYNEQFF.

This chain joins TRBV7-2 and TRBJ1-2, with D unresolved. The CDR3 totals 13 residues. Trimming shortened V by 4 bases and J by 6 bases, and 12 bases separated the two germline ends. Germline CDR1 and CDR2: SGHTA and FQGNSA. The DNA of the CDR3 is TGTGCCAGCAGCTCCGTCGGACGGAATGGCTACACCTTC. It specifies CASSSVGRNGYTF.

This chain connects TRBV12-3 or TRBV12-4 to TRBJ2-7; D might be TRBD1 (6 bases). This CDR3 has 11 residues. Between the trimmed V and J ends, which lost 6 bases and 12 bases, there was a span of 15 bases. As DNA, the CDR3 is TGTGCCAGCAGGGGACATTCTCGGCCGTACTTC. This gives the protein CASRGHSRPYF.

This chain joins TRBV28 and TRBJ1-1; possibly TRBD1 for D (6 bases). V lost 8 bases and J 0 bases, leaving 13 bases between the germline ends. This CDR3 region has 14 residues. Germline-derived CDR1 and CDR2 are MDHEN and SYDVKM. CDR3 sequence (DNA): TGTGCCAGCGGGGGAGGGGACATGAACACTGAAGCTTTCTTT. Protein: CASGGGDMNTEAFF.

The gene calls are TRBV20-1 and TRBJ2-5, with TRBD2 identical over 13 bases. CDR3 length equals 17 residues. The J segment lost 4 bases and the V segment lost 4 bases, leaving 12 bases of the junction unmatched. Germline CDR1 is DFQATT and CDR2 is SNEGSKA (reference sequence). Here the CDR3 reads CSAIPPRLAGGRETQYF. CDR3 in DNA: TGCAGTGCTATCCCTCCCCGACTAGCGGGAGGACGAGAGACCCAGTACTTC.